This T cell receptor (beta chain) was identified during a study of T cells in Graves' hyperthyroidism and ophthalmopathy. Findings of the study overall: Onset of ophthalmopathy came a median about 6.5 months after the model predicted it.

RNA transcripts gave rise to amplified TCR beta CDR3 regions. A set of HTBI primers served as the primers for a first-round RT-PCR of the TCR CDR3. TCRdb recomputed calls from the multiplex PCR reads with MiXCR, one row per CDR3 protein. The table has about 400,000 distinct CDR3 sequences, more than 12% seen once. An approximately 10 ml volume of fresh peripheral blood provided the PBMCs. About this clonotype: Its cognate antigen is unknown.

V was clipped by 6 bases and J by 5 bases; unmatched bases: 4. This CDR3 is 14 amino acids long. This sequence joins TRBV12-3 or TRBV12-4 and TRBJ1-5; TRBD1 aligns across 10 bases. The specimen sequenced was blood. The sequence came from a man aged 50 to 59 with Graves' ophthalmopathy. For the CDR3, the DNA is TGTGCCAGCAGGTCGACAGGGGGCGATCAGCCCCAGCATTTT. Amino acid sequence: CASRSTGGDQPQHF.